This T cell receptor (beta chain) was documented in a study of blood T cell repertoires in COVID-19. Study-level background: Acute-phase and convalescent COVID-19 samples originated in the United States, Italy and Spain.

The CDR3 loop spans 15 amino acids. V lost 0 bases to trimming and J lost 4 bases; unmatched junction nucleotides: 4. The germline CDR1 and CDR2 sequences are SGDLS and YYNGEE. Profiled with immunoSEQ multiplex PCR; TCRdb holds only in-frame clones, not every one. The sample yields around 250,000 clones, about 86% seen once. This chain uses TRBV9 with TRBJ1-2, with 9 bases fitting TRBD1. The origin of this receptor is a man under 40 with acute COVID-19. The sample consisted of PBMCs or T cells enriched from blood (not recorded which). The CDR3 bases are TGTGCCAGCAGCGTAGCTCCGACAGGGGGCTATGGCTACACCTTC. Residues: CASSVAPTGGYGYTF.